The clone carrying this T cell receptor (beta chain) was picked up a small number of times. Trimming removed 11 bases at V and 0 bases at J, with 17 bases between. The CDR3 length is 16 residues. Germline V gene lookup returns CDR1 SEHNR and CDR2 FQNEAQ (reference sequence). TCRdb reanalysed the RT-PCR reads using MiXCR and keeps one entry per CDR3 protein. Of fewer than 800,000 distinct CDR3 sequences listed, approximately 15% are singletons. This clonotype originated in a female donor in good health, serving as a healthy control. Sequenced input: memory CD4+ T cells from blood. The chain joins TRBV7-9 to TRBJ1-6; D not resolved. This CDR3 is CASGGRTSSYNSPLHF. The DNA for the CDR3 is TGTGCCTCAGGAGGCAGGACGAGCTCCTATAATTCACCCCTCCACTTT.